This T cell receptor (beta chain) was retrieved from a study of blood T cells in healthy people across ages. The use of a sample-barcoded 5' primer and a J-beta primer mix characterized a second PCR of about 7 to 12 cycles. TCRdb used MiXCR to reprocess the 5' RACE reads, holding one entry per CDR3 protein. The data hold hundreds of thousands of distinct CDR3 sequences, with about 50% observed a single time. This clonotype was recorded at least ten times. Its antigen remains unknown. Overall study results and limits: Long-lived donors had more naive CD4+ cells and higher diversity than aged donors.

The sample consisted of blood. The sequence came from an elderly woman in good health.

CDR3 protein: CASSYPQFEQFF. As DNA, the CDR3 is TGTGCCAGCAGTTACCCTCAATTCGAGCAGTTCTTC. This chain connects TRBV6-6 to TRBJ2-1; D remains unclear. V was cut by 2 bases and J by 10 bases, with 9 bases left in between. The CDR3 length is 12 residues. Germline-derived CDR1 and CDR2 are MNHNY and SVGAGI (reference sequence).